A selection of T cell receptor beta chains follows, all from one sample in a study of blood T cell repertoires in COVID-19. Using immunoSEQ multiplex PCR, the repertoire was profiled, and TCRdb retains in-frame clones only, with some absent. The sample includes approximately 110,000 clones, over 80% of them seen just once. Sequenced material: peripheral blood. These receptors were taken from a woman aged 60-70 years with acute or convalescent COVID-19. CDR3s include the opening cysteine and the closing phenylalanine or tryptophan. The D gene is left open where the match is weak. For some rows the clone size is stated as once, few or many, or as a class when expanded; others skip it.

CDR3aa | d_gene | j_gene | abundance | v_gene
CASIFSGDPINEQFF | TRBD2 | TRBJ2-1 | . | TRBV6-5
CATSETGTSGLNEQFF | TRBD2 | TRBJ2-1 | once | TRBV24-1
CASTSGGPNTGELFF | . | TRBJ2-2 | . | TRBV10-1
CASRDTYNSPLHF | . | TRBJ1-6 | . | TRBV28
CASSGLLGDFRTDTQYF | . | TRBJ2-3 | . | TRBV27
CASSFSNLNTEAFF | . | TRBJ1-1 | . | TRBV13
CASSPYSNTGELFF | . | TRBJ2-2 | . | TRBV3-1/TRBV3-2
CASSPRQGARQPQHF | TRBD1 | TRBJ1-5 | . | TRBV3-1/TRBV3-2
CSAAGQKNQPQHF | . | TRBJ1-5 | once | TRBV29-1
CSVVAESYEQYF | . | TRBJ2-7 | . | TRBV29-1
CASSPRRRASVNTEAFF | . | TRBJ1-1 | . | TRBV7-8
CASSLLGNQETQYF | . | TRBJ2-5 | . | TRBV7-3
CAISETTFDEQYF | . | TRBJ2-7 | . | TRBV10-3
CASSQLTLGGELFF | . | TRBJ2-2 | . | TRBV3-1/TRBV3-2
CASRITNEKLFF | . | TRBJ1-4 | . | TRBV28
CSVEGENRDEQFF | . | TRBJ2-1 | once | TRBV29-1
CASESGTSLNEQFF | TRBD2 | TRBJ2-1 | . | TRBV28
CASAGALTDTQYF | . | TRBJ2-3 | . | TRBV18
CASSLEWGAGNTIYF | . | TRBJ1-3 | . | TRBV5-1
CASSKPASNEQFF | . | TRBJ2-1 | . | TRBV28
CSARRQGEAFF | TRBD1 | TRBJ1-1 | . | TRBV20-1
CASSLVSVQGGGYTF | TRBD1 | TRBJ1-2 | . | TRBV7-8
CASSQGSGHGDSPLHF | . | TRBJ1-6 | few | TRBV3-1/TRBV3-2
CSARVDKSYTF | . | TRBJ1-2 | once | TRBV20-1
CASSRGRYEQYF | . | TRBJ2-7 | . | TRBV7-9
CASSPGQGANYGYTF | TRBD1 | TRBJ1-2 | . | TRBV9
CASSLGQGVRGETQYF | . | TRBJ2-5 | . | TRBV11-3
CASSLLARPSSYEQYF | . | TRBJ2-7 | . | TRBV5-1
CASSRGYTF | . | TRBJ1-2 | . | TRBV3-1/TRBV3-2
CASSRNMPGQYTGELFF | TRBD1 | TRBJ2-2 | . | TRBV2
CASSYHRDRVSYGYTF | TRBD1 | TRBJ1-2 | . | TRBV2
CASSYTDGRTNEQFF | . | TRBJ2-1 | once | TRBV11-2
CAISVELGYEQYF | . | TRBJ2-7 | . | TRBV10-3
CAGCAGGHYEQYF | TRBD2 | TRBJ2-7 | . | TRBV30
CAWSLAGTGAGNTIYF | TRBD1 | TRBJ1-3 | . | TRBV30
CASSMDRGNYGYTF | TRBD1 | TRBJ1-2 | many | TRBV19